A single sample is the source of the 20 T cell receptor beta chains below, sequenced in a study of T cell changes during pregnancy in multiple sclerosis. TCRdb keeps only in-frame clones here, not all; method: immunoSEQ multiplex PCR. Among tens of thousands of clones listed, 91% were seen once. The sequences come from peripheral blood, collected after pregnancy. These receptors all stem from a female donor in good health, enrolled as a control in a pregnancy study.

The chain joins TRBV6-1 to TRBJ2-7; 12 bases agree with TRBD2. V lost 0 bases to trimming and J lost 4 bases; unmatched junction nucleotides: 7. Germline V gives CDR1 MNHNS, CDR2 SASEGT. The length of the CDR3 is 17 residues. CDR3 amino acids: CASSEAPRLAGVYEQYF. The CDR3 region has the DNA TGTGCCAGCAGTGAAGCGCCCCGACTAGCGGGGGTGTACGAGCAGTACTTC.

The V call is TRBV27, the J call TRBJ2-5, with TRBD1 identical over 8 bases. This CDR3 is 16 amino acids long. The germline V gene encodes CDR1 MNHEY and CDR2 SMNVEV (reference sequence). V dropped 5 bases and J dropped 5; count of bases not matched to a gene: 13. The CDR3 spells CASSARQGIVFETQYF. The CDR3, as DNA: TGTGCCAGCAGTGCCCGACAGGGGATCGTTTTTGAGACCCAGTACTTC.

The CDR3 DNA reads as TGTGCCACCTTAAGGGGTGACAGGATGAACACTGAAGCTTTCTTT. This gives the protein CATLRGDRMNTEAFF. This chain joins TRBV6-5 and TRBJ1-1, with D perhaps TRBD1 (6 bases). This CDR3 has 15 amino acids. V shed 10 bases and J shed 0 bases, with 18 bases lying between them. CDR1 MNHEY and CDR2 SVGAGI come from the germline V gene.

This clone was counted a few times. The CDR3 sequence is CASSLNSVQPQHF. DNA for the CDR3: TGTGCCAGCAGTTTAAATTCAGTCCAGCCCCAGCATTTT. The V and J genes are TRBV27 and TRBJ1-5, with D unresolved. The V and J ends lost 2 bases and 7 bases respectively, with 9 bases between them. CDR1 is MNHEY and CDR2 is SMNVEV in the germline V gene (reference sequence). This CDR3 is 13 amino acids long.

The V and J genes are TRBV7-9 and TRBJ1-1; no definite D call. The CDR3 loop spans 12 amino acids. V was shortened by 7 bases and J by 5 bases, with 11 bases between the two germline ends. Germline V CDR1 and CDR2: SEHNR, FQNEAQ (reference sequence). The CDR3 nucleotides are TGTGCCAGCATCTCGGGGAGAACTGAAGCTTTCTTT. It translates to CASISGRTEAFF.

This chain's CDR3 is CASSEDRSSYNEQFF. The CDR3 region has the DNA TGTGCCAGCAGTGAAGACCGGAGCTCCTACAATGAGCAGTTCTTC. The chain employs TRBV6-1 and TRBJ2-1; D unclear. CDR3 size: 15 residues. Germline CDR1 is MNHNS and CDR2 is SASEGT. V lost 1 base, J lost 0 bases, and 7 bases lay in between.

The chain combines TRBV2 with TRBJ1-3, with D uncertain. Germline CDR1 reads SNHLY; CDR2 reads FYNNEI. The CDR3 has 13 amino acids. Trimming took off 4 bases at V and 3 bases at J, with 7 bases between the two ends. CDR3 sequence reads: CASSVSVGNTIYF. CDR3 bases: TGTGCCAGCAGTGTATCAGTTGGAAACACCATATATTTT.

Comments on this clone: The junction departs from the called germline gene at one end, perhaps through a read error. The genes are TRBV7-7 and TRBJ2-1, with D uncertain. CDR3 length: 15 residues. Germline V lookup: CDR1 SSHAT, CDR2 FNYEAQ (reference sequence). This CDR3 is CASSPDSSRNNEQFF. The DNA of the CDR3 is TGTGCTAGCAGCCCTGACTCGAGTAGGAACAATGAGCAGTTCTTC.

The genes are TRBV27 and TRBJ2-7; TRBD2 matches at 12 bases. The CDR3 is 14 residues long. The V segment lost 11 bases and the J segment 5 bases; nucleotides outside the gene matches: 10. The germline CDR1 and CDR2 sequences are MNHEY and SMNVEV (reference sequence). CDR3 coding DNA: TGTGCCTCCGCTTGGGCTAGCGGGAGGGACGAGCAGTACTTC. It is translated as CASAWASGRDEQYF.

This clone came up once. V gene TRBV7-6 combines with J gene TRBJ1-5; perhaps TRBD1 as D (5 bases). The CDR3 has 17 amino acids. The germline V gene has CDR1 SGHVS and CDR2 FNYEAQ. The V gene lost 5 bases and the J gene lost 0 bases, with 17 bases spanning the gap. The chain's CDR3 is CASSPRFGDYSNQPQHF. The CDR3 DNA reads TGTGCCAGCAGCCCTCGTTTTGGGGACTATAGCAATCAGCCCCAGCATTTT.

This clone was observed once. This chain joins TRBV29-1 and TRBJ2-3, with D unresolved. The CDR3 totals 13 residues. Between the trimmed V and J ends, which lost 3 bases and 1 base, there was a span of 8 bases. Germline CDR1 reads SQVTM; CDR2 reads ANQGSEA. CDR3 residues: CSVEIRGTDTQYF. DNA of the CDR3: TGCAGCGTTGAGATTCGGGGCACAGATACGCAGTATTTT.

The chain joins TRBV5-1 to TRBJ1-5; D might be TRBD1 (6 bases). Trimming removed 1 base from V and 5 bases from J, with 13 bases in between. The CDR3 length is 15 residues. Germline loops: CDR1 SGHRS, CDR2 YFSETQ. CDR3 protein: CASSLLQGPDQPQHF. For the CDR3, the DNA is TGCGCCAGCAGCTTGTTGCAGGGGCCCGATCAGCCCCAGCATTTT.

The chain has TRBV5-1 and TRBJ2-4; 8 bases are shared with TRBD2. The CDR3 covers 15 residues. Germline CDR1 and CDR2: SGHRS and YFSETQ. The trim removed 4 bases at V and 14 bases at J, leaving 17 bases unmatched. DNA of the CDR3: TGCGCCAGCAGCCGCGAGGACGGGACTAGAGGAAATAAGTACTTC. This codes for CASSREDGTRGNKYF.

CDR3 protein: CASSLAGVGTDTQYF. For the CDR3, the DNA is TGCGCCAGCAGCCTTGCAGGCGTCGGCACAGATACGCAGTATTTT. The chain recombines TRBV5-1 with TRBJ2-3; D unresolved. V was shortened by 4 bases and J by 1 base, with 13 bases between the two germline ends. The germline V gene encodes CDR1 SGHRS and CDR2 YFSETQ. This CDR3 region has 15 residues.

The V and J genes are TRBV5-6 and TRBJ1-2, with TRBD1 as a possible D gene (5 bases). Germline CDR1 is SGHDT and CDR2 is YYEEEE. This CDR3 contains 13 residues. The V gene lost 4 bases and the J gene lost 6 bases, with 13 bases spanning the gap. CDR3 region: CASSSEWGDGYTF. CDR3 coding DNA: TGTGCCAGCAGCAGTGAGTGGGGGGATGGCTACACCTTC.

The chain uses TRBV21-1 and TRBJ2-1; no check of the table's D call, TRBD1, against the DNA was made. TRBV21-1 is given as a pseudogene. The CDR3 sequence is 17 residues long. CDR3 in amino acids: CASSPIFQGGLITYVFF. CDR3 DNA: TGTGCCAGCAGCCCTATTTTCCAAGGGGGCCTCATCACCTACGTCTTCTTC.

The chain joins TRBV28 to TRBJ2-7; D uncertain. Germline V lookup: CDR1 MDHEN, CDR2 SYDVKM. V gave up 2 bases and J gave up 6 bases, with 8 bases separating them. The CDR3 covers 12 residues. The chain's CDR3 is CASSLPPLEQYF. In DNA, the CDR3 is TGTGCCAGCAGTTTACCTCCCCTCGAGCAGTACTTC. The full variable domain, rest sourced from reference TRBV28 and TRBJ2-7, is DVKVTQSSRYLVKRTGEKVFLECVQDMDHENMFWYRQDPGLGLRLIYFSYDVKMKEKGDIPEGYSVSREKKERFSLILESASTNQTSMYLCASSLPPLEQYFGPGTRLTVT.

The chain uses TRBV5-6 and TRBJ1-5; TRBD1 matches at 7 bases. Germline V gene lookup returns CDR1 SGHDT and CDR2 YYEEEE. The CDR3 consists of 13 residues. The V and J ends lost 0 bases and 6 bases, in that order; junction bases with no gene match: 0. The CDR3 nucleotides read TGTGCCAGCAGCTTGGACAGGGGTCAGCCCCAGCATTTT. Its translation is CASSLDRGQPQHF.

This clone appeared once. The V and J genes are TRBV5-1 and TRBJ1-1, with 8 bases that match TRBD1. CDR1 SGHRS and CDR2 YFSETQ come from the germline V gene. The CDR3 consists of 14 residues. J was trimmed by 4 bases and V by 0 bases; bases with no gene match: 2. CDR3 nucleotides: TGCGCCAGCAGCTTGGACAGGGGGGCCACTGAAGCTTTCTTT. Translation gives CASSLDRGATEAFF.

V usage is TRBV7-2 and J usage is TRBJ1-2; TRBD1 matches at 7 bases. Trimming cost V 5 bases and J 7 bases; bases outside gene matches: 16. Germline values: CDR1 SGHTA, CDR2 FQGNSA. The CDR3 is made up of 16 amino acids. CDR3 amino acids: CASSLQTGKKFFGYTF. The CDR3 coding sequence is TGTGCCAGCAGCCTTCAGACAGGGAAGAAGTTCTTTGGCTACACCTTC.